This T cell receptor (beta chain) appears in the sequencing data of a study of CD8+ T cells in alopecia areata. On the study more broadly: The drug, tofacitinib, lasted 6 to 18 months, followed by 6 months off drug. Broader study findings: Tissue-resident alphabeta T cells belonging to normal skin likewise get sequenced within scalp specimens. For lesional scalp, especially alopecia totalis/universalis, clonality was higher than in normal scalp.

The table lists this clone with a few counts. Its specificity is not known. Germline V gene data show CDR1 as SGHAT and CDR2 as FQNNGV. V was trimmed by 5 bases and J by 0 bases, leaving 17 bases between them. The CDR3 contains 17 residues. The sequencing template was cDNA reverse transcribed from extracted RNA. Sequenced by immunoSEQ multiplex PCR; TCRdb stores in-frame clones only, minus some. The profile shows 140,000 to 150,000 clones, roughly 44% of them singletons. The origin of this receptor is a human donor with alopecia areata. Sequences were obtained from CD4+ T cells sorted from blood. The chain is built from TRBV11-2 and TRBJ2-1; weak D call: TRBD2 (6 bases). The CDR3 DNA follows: TGTGCCAGCAGCCGCGGGGCCTGGGGGAGCTCCTACAATGAGCAGTTCTTC. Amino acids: CASSRGAWGSSYNEQFF. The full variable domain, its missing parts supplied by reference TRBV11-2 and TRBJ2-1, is EAGVAQSPRYKIIEKRQSVAFWCNPISGHATLYWYQQILGQGPKLLIQFQNNGVVDDSQLPKDRFSAERLKGVDSTLKIQPAKLEDSAVYLCASSRGAWGSSYNEQFFGPGTRLTVL.